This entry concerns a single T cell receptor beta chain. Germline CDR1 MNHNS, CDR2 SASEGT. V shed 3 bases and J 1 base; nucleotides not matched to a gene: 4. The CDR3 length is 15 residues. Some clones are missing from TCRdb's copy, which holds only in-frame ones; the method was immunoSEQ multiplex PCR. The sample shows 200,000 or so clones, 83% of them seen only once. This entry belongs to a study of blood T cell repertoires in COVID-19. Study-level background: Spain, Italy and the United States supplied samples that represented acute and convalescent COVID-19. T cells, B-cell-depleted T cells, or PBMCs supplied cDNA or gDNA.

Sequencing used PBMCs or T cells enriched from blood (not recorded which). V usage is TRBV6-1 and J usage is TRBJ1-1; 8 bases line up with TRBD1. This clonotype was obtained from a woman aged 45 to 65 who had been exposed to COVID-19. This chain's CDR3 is CASSEDRVGNTEAFF. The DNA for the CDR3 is TGTGCCAGCAGTGAGGACAGGGTGGGGAACACTGAAGCTTTCTTT.